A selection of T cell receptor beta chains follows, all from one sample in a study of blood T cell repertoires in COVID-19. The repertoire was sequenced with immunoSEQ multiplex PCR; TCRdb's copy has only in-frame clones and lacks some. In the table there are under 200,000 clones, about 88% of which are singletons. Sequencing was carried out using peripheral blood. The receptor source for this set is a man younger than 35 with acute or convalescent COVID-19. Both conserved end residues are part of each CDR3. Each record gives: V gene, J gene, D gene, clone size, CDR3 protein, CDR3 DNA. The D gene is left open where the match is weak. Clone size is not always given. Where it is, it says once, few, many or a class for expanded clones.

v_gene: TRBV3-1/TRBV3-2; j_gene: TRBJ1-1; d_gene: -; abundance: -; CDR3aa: CASSRGTGNTEAFF; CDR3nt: TGTGCCAGCAGCCGCGGAACGGGGAACACTGAAGCTTTCTTT
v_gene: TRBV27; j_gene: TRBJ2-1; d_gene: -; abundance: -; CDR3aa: CASSFREDNEQFF; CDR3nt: TGTGCCAGCAGTTTCCGAGAGGACAATGAGCAGTTCTTC
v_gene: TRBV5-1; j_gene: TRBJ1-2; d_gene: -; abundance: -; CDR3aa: CASSLGRGTGYTF; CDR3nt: TGCGCCAGCAGCTTGGGAAGGGGAACTGGCTACACCTTC
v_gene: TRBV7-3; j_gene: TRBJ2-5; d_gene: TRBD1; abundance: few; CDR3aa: CASSSTGGAFETQYF; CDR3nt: TGTGCCAGCAGCTCGACAGGGGGCGCATTCGAGACCCAGTACTTC
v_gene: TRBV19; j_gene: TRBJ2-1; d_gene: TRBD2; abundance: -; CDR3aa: CASSFSGGAYNEQFF; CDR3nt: TGTGCCAGTAGTTTTAGCGGGGGGGCCTACAATGAGCAGTTCTTC
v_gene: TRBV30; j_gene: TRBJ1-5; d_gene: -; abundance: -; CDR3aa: CAWSVNSGHRSNQPQHF; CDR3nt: TGTGCCTGGAGTGTAAATTCGGGACACCGTAGCAATCAGCCCCAGCATTTT
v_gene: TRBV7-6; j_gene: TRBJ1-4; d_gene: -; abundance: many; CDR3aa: CASSPYGSKNEKLFF; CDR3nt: TGTGCCAGCAGCCCCTATGGGAGTAAAAATGAAAAACTGTTTTTT
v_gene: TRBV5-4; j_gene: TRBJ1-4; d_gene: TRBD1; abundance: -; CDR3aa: CASSSKGTGGGEKLFF; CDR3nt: TGTGCCAGCAGCTCAAAGGGGACAGGGGGAGGTGAAAAACTGTTTTTT
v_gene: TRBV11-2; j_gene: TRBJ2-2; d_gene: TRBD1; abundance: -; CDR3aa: CASNEGQGANTGELFF; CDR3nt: TGTGCCAGCAACGAGGGACAGGGAGCGAACACCGGGGAGCTGTTTTTT
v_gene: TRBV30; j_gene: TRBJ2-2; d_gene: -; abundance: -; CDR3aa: CASPGQKSGSAGELFF; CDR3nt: TGTGCCAGTCCGGGACAAAAATCGGGTAGCGCCGGGGAGCTGTTTTTT
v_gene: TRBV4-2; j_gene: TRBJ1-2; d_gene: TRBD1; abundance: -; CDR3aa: CASSQPQGTYGYTF; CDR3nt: TGTGCCAGCAGCCAACCACAGGGGACCTATGGCTACACCTTC
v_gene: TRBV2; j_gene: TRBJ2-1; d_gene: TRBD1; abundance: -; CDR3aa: CASSGQGMVNEQFF; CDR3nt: TGTGCCAGCAGTGGACAGGGGATGGTCAATGAGCAGTTCTTC
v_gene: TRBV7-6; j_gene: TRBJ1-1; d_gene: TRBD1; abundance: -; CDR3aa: CASSKQGAHTEAFF; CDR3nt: TGTGCCAGCAGCAAACAGGGGGCGCACACTGAAGCTTTCTTT
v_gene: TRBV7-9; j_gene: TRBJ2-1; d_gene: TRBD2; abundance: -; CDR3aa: CASTWTSGGNEQFF; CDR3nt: TGTGCCAGCACCTGGACTAGCGGGGGCAATGAGCAGTTCTTC
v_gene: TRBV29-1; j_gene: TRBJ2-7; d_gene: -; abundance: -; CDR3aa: CSVNRGAGYEQYF; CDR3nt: TGCAGCGTGAATCGGGGGGCGGGCTACGAGCAGTACTTC
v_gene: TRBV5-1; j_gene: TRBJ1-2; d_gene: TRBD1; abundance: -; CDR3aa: CARPTGTIDYGYTF; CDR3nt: TGCGCCAGACCGACAGGGACCATCGACTATGGCTACACCTTC
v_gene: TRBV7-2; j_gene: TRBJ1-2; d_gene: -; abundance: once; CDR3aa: CASSFSGFDGYTF; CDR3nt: TGTGCCAGCAGCTTCTCAGGATTCGATGGCTACACCTTC
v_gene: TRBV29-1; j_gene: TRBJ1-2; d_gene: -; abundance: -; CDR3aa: CSVTYGQDLGGYTF; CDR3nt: TGCAGCGTTACCTATGGGCAGGATCTTGGAGGCTACACCTTC
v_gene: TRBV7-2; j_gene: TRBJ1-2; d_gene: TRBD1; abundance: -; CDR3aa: CASSYGTGGNYGYTF; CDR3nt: TGTGCCAGCAGCTACGGGACAGGGGGGAACTATGGCTACACCTTC
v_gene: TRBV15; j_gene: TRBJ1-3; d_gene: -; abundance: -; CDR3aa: CATSRDGSLWNTIYF; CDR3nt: TGTGCCACCAGCAGAGATGGGAGTCTTTGGAACACCATATATTTT
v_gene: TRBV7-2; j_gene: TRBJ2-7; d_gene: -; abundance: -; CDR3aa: CASSLASMSSYEQYF; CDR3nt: TGTGCCAGCAGCTTAGCTAGCATGAGCTCCTACGAGCAGTACTTC
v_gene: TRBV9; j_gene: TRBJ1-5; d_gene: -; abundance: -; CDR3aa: CASSVGLGSNQPQHF; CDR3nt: TGTGCCAGCAGCGTAGGACTAGGTAGCAATCAGCCCCAGCATTTT
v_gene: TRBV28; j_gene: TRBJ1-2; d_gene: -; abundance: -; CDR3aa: CASSLGGGPLYTF; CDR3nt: TGTGCCAGCAGTTTAGGAGGAGGGCCTTTGTACACCTTC
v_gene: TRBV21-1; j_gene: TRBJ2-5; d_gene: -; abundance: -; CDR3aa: CASSKGVSGGEETQYF; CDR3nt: TGTGCCAGCAGCAAGGGCGTTAGCGGGGGCGAAGAGACCCAGTACTTC
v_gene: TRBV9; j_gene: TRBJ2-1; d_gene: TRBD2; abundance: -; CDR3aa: CASSVVPWASGESEQFF; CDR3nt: TGTGCCAGCAGCGTAGTCCCCTGGGCTAGCGGGGAATCTGAGCAGTTCTTC
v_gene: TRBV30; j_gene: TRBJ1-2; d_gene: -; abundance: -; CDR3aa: CAWSIQGDYGYTF; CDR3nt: TGTGCCTGGAGCATACAGGGAGACTATGGCTACACCTTC
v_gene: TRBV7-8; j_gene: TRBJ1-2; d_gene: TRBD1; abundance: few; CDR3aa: CASSIGQGLGGYTF; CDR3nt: TGTGCCAGCAGCATTGGACAGGGGTTAGGTGGCTACACCTTC
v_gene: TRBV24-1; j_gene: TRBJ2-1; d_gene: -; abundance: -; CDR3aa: CATSLQNEQFF; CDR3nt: TGTGCCACCAGTCTGCAGAATGAGCAGTTCTTC
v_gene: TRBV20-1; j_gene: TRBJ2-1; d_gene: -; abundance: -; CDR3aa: CSARLYNEQFF; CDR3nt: TGCAGTGCTAGACTCTACAATGAGCAGTTCTTC
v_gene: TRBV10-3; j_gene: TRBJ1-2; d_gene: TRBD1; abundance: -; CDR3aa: CAIGSGDRGNYGYTF; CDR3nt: TGTGCCATCGGGTCAGGGGACAGGGGGAACTATGGCTACACCTTC
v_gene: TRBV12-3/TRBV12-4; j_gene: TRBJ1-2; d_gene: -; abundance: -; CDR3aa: CASSLGGLGGYTF; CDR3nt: TGTGCCAGCAGTTTAGGGGGCCTTGGGGGCTACACCTTC
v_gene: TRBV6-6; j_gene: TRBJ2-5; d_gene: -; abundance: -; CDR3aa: CASSALRETQYF; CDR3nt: TGTGCCAGCAGCGCCCTCCGGGAGACCCAGTACTTC
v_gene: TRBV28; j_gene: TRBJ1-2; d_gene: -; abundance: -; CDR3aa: CASSRGSFYGYTF; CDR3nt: TGTGCCAGCAGTAGGGGGAGTTTCTACGGCTACACCTTC
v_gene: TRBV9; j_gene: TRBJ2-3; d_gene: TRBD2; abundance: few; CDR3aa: CASSVGSSGASDTQYF; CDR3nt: TGTGCCAGCAGCGTAGGGTCTAGCGGGGCTTCAGATACGCAGTATTTT
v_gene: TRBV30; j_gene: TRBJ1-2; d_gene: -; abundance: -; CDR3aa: CAWTGTDYGYTF; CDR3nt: TGTGCCTGGACAGGAACAGACTATGGCTACACCTTC
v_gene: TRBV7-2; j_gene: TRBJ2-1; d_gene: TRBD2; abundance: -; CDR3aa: CASAGTSGGQYNEQFF; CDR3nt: TGTGCCAGCGCCGGGACTAGCGGGGGGCAGTACAATGAGCAGTTCTTC
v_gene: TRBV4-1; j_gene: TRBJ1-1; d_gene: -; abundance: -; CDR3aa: CASSQGPGREGLGAFF; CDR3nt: TGCGCCAGCAGCCAAGGTCCGGGACGGGAGGGTTTGGGAGCTTTCTTT